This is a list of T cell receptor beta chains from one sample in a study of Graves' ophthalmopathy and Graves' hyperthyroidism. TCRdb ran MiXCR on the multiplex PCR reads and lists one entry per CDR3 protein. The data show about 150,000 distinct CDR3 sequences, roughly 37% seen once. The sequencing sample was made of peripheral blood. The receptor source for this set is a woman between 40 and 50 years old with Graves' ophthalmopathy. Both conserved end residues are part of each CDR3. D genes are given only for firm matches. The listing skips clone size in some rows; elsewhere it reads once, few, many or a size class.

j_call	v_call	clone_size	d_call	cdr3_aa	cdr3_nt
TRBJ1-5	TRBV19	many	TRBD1	CASSRDRDNQPQHF	TGTGCCAGTAGTAGGGACAGGGACAATCAGCCCCAGCATTTT
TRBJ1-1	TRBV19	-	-	CASSSRVPNTEAFF	TGTGCCAGTAGTAGCAGGGTTCCGAACACTGAAGCTTTCTTT
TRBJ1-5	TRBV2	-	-	CASSSRGGQPQHF	TGTGCCAGCAGTTCGAGGGGTGGTCAGCCCCAGCATTTT
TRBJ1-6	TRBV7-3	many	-	CASSLSYGNSPLHF	TGTGCCAGCAGCTTAAGCTATGGCAATTCACCCCTCCACTTT
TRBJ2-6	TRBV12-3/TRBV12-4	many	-	CASSFPMGEGHSSSSGANVLTF	TGTGCCAGCAGTTTCCCGATGGGGGAGGGACACTCGTCGAGCTCTGGGGCCAACGTCCTGACTTTC
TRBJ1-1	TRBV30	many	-	CAWKQGKTEAFF	TGTGCCTGGAAGCAGGGGAAGACTGAAGCTTTCTTT
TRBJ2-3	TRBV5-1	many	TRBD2	CASSLGISGGTDTQYF	TGCGCCAGCAGTTTGGGAATTAGCGGGGGCACAGATACGCAGTATTTT
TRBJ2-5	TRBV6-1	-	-	CASSEGRDWGQETQYF	TGTGCCAGCAGTGAAGGCCGGGACTGGGGCCAAGAGACCCAGTACTTC
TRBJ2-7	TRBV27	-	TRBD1	CASAQDRVDITYEQYF	TGTGCCAGCGCCCAAGACAGGGTGGACATAACCTACGAGCAGTACTTC
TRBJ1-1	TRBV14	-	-	CASSREVAAPNTEAFF	TGTGCCAGCAGCCGCGAAGTGGCGGCCCCGAACACTGAAGCTTTCTTT
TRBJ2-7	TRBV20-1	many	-	CSARRPSAPYEQYF	TGCAGTGCCCGACGGCCTAGCGCCCCCTACGAGCAGTACTTC
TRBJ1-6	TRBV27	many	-	CASSFSVNHNSPLHF	TGTGCCAGCAGTTTCAGCGTCAATCATAATTCACCCCTCCACTTT
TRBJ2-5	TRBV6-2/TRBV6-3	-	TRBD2	CASIHATSGSKETQYF	TGTGCCAGCATCCACGCCACTAGCGGGAGTAAAGAGACCCAGTACTTC
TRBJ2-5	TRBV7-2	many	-	CASSLPGPVGETQYF	TGTGCCAGCAGCCTCCCTGGGCCAGTCGGGGAGACCCAGTACTTC
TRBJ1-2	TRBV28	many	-	CASSYPIWDKDGYTF	TGTGCCAGCAGTTACCCTATATGGGACAAGGATGGCTACACCTTC
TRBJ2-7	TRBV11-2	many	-	CASSLDQVEQYF	TGTGCCAGCAGCTTAGATCAAGTCGAGCAGTACTTC
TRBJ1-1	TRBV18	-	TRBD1	CAITGGGQPNSEAFF	TGTGCCATCACAGGGGGGGGACAACCGAACTCTGAAGCTTTCTTT
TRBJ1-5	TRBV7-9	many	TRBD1	CASSRTGANSNQPQHF	TGTGCCAGCAGCCGAACAGGGGCGAATAGCAATCAGCCCCAGCATTTT
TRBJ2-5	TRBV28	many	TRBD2	CASSFPGLAGGPVGETQYF	TGTGCCAGCAGTTTTCCCGGACTAGCGGGAGGGCCGGTGGGAGAGACCCAGTACTTC
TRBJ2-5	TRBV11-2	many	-	CASSRVRDTKETQYF	TGTGCCAGCAGCCGAGTTCGGGACACGAAGGAGACCCAGTACTTC
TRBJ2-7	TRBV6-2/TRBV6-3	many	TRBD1	CASSYSPTGTGNSYEQYF	TGTGCCAGCAGTTACTCACCTACCGGGACAGGGAACTCCTACGAGCAGTACTTC
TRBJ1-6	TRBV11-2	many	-	CASSLTGGENSPLHF	TGTGCCAGCAGCTTAACGGGTGGGGAGAATTCACCCCTCCACTTT
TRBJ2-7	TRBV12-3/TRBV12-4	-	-	CASSFATGAADEQYF	TGTGCCAGCAGTTTCGCGACAGGCGCGGCCGACGAGCAGTACTTC
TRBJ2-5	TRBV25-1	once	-	CASSDRLETQYF	TGTGCCAGCAGTGATCGCTTGGAGACCCAGTACTTC
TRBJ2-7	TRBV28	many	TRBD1	CASSTGGREQYF	TGTGCCAGCAGTACAGGGGGCCGCGAGCAGTACTTC
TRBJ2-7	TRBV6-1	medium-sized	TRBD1	CASSEEGARGREQYF	TGTGCCAGCAGTGAAGAAGGGGCGAGGGGGCGCGAGCAGTACTTC
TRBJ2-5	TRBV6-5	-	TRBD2	CASSYRTSGSETQYF	TGTGCCAGCAGTTACCGGACTAGCGGGAGTGAGACCCAGTACTTC
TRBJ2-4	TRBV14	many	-	CASSRTGENIQYF	TGTGCCAGCTCCAGGACGGGAGAAAACATTCAGTACTTC
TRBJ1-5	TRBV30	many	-	CAWSGTNQPQHF	TGTGCCTGGAGTGGCACAAATCAGCCCCAGCATTTT
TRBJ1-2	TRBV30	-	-	CAWSVRPDYGYTF	TGTGCCTGGAGTGTAAGGCCCGACTATGGCTACACCTTC
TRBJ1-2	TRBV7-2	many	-	CASSLAGGNYGYTF	TGTGCCAGCAGCTTAGCAGGGGGAAACTATGGCTACACCTTC
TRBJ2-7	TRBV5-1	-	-	CASSLAGGGTGTEKEQYF	TGCGCCAGCAGCTTGGCGGGGGGCGGCACCGGGACGGAAAAAGAGCAGTACTTC
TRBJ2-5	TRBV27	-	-	CASSFYEGGVETQYF	TGTGCCAGCAGTTTCTACGAGGGAGGTGTGGAGACCCAGTACTTC
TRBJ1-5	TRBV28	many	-	CASSWRTGINQPQHF	TGTGCCAGCTCTTGGCGTACAGGCATAAATCAGCCCCAGCATTTT
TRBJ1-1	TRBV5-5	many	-	CASSHTSGMDRTEAFF	TGTGCCAGCAGCCACACCTCGGGGATGGATCGCACTGAAGCTTTCTTT
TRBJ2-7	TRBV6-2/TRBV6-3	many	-	CASSSQSGGYEQYF	TGTGCCAGCAGTTCCCAGAGCGGTGGCTACGAGCAGTACTTC
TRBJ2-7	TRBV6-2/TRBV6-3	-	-	CASSSQRRAYEQYF	TGTGCCAGCAGCTCGCAGCGGAGAGCCTACGAGCAGTACTTC
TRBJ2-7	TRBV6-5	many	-	CASSYLAKGYEQYF	TGTGCCAGCAGTTACTTGGCAAAAGGCTACGAGCAGTACTTC
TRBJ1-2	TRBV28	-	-	CASSFGRVYGYTF	TGTGCCAGCAGTTTTGGGAGGGTCTATGGCTACACCTTC
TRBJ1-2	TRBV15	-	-	CATSSRQNYGYTF	TGTGCCACCAGCAGTCGACAGAACTATGGCTACACCTTC